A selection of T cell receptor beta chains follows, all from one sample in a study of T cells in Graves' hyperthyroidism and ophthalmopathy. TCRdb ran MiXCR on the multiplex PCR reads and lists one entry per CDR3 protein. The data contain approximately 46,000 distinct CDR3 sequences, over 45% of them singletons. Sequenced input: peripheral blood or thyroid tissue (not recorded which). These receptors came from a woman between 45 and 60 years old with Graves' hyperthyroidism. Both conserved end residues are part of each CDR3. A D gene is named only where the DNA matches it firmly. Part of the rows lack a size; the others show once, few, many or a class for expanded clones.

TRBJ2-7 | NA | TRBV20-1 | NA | CSARDPGTLGEQYF | TGCAGTGCTAGAGATCCCGGTACGCTAGGTGAGCAGTACTTC
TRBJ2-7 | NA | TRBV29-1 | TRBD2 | CSVRRELGLATLWYEQYF | TGCAGCGTTCGGAGGGAATTGGGACTAGCGACCCTCTGGTACGAGCAGTACTTC
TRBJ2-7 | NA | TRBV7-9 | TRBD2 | CASSSTSGRSEQYF | TGTGCCAGCAGCTCGACTAGCGGGAGGAGCGAGCAGTACTTC
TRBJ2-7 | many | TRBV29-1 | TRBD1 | CSVGGQGSSYEQYF | TGCAGCGTTGGGGGACAGGGGAGCTCCTACGAGCAGTACTTC
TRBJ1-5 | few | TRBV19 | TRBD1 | CASSSGQGNQPQHF | TGTGCCAGTAGTTCGGGACAGGGGAATCAGCCCCAGCATTTT
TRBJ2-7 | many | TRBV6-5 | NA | CASSSSGFPSYEQYF | TGTGCCAGCAGTTCCTCGGGGTTCCCTTCCTACGAGCAGTACTTC
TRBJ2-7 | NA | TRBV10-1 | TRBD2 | CASSESGGVKQYF | TGCGCCAGCAGTGAGTCGGGAGGGGTCAAGCAGTACTTC
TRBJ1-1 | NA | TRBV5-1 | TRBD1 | CASSPDRMNTEAFF | TGCGCCAGCAGCCCGGACAGGATGAACACTGAAGCTTTCTTT
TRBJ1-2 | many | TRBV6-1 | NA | CASSEGAYLAGYTF | TGTGCCAGCAGTGAGGGGGCCTACTTGGCTGGCTACACCTTC
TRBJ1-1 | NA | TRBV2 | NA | CASSTIGGGAGTEALF | TGCGCCAGCAGTACGATAGGGGGGGGCGCCGGCACTGAAGCTCTCTTT
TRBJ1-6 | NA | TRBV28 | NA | CASSQRTDLNSPLHF | TGTGCCAGCAGCCAAAGGACAGACCTTAATTCACCCCTCCACTTT
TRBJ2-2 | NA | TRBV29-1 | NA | CSVRGIDGYTGELLF | TGCAGCGTTCGAGGGATAGATGGCTACACCGGGGAGCTGCTTTTT
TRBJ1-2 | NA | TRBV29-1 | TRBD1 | CSVEGTGGIYGYTF | TGCAGCGTTGAGGGGACAGGGGGAATTTATGGCTACACCTTC
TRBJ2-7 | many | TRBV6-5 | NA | CASSYSGGEQYF | TGTGCCAGCAGTTACTCGGGGGGCGAGCAGTACTTC
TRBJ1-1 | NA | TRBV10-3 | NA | CAGLIDSGNTEASF | TGTGCCGGCCTGATCGACTCCGGGAACACTGAAGCTTCCTTT
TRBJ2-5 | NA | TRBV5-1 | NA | CASSEGPHQETQYF | TGCGCCAGCAGCGAAGGACCTCACCAAGAGACCCAGTACTTC
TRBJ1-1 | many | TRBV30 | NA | CAWAWGPGAEAFF | TGTGCCTGGGCGTGGGGCCCGGGTGCTGAAGCTTTCTTT
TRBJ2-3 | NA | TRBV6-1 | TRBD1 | CASSELGTGGIADTQYF | TGTGCCAGCAGTGAACTCGGGACAGGGGGCATCGCAGATACGCAGTATTTT
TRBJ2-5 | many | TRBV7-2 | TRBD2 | CASSKGTSGQETQYF | TGTGCCAGCAGCAAGGGGACTAGCGGACAAGAGACCCAGTACTTC
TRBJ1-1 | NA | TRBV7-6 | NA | CASSPEGRTEAFF | TGTGCCAGCAGCCCAGAGGGTCGGACTGAAGCCTTCTTT
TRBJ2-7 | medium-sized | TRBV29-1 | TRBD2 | CSVGRGLAGGEQYF | TGCAGCGTTGGTAGAGGACTAGCGGGAGGCGAGCAGTACTTC
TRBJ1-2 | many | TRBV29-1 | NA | CSVAWRDYGYTF | TGCAGCGTTGCCTGGAGGGACTATGGCTACACCTTC
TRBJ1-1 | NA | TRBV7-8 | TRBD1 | CASMGQGNTEAFF | TGCGCCAGCATGGGACAGGGGAACACTGAAGCTTTCTTT
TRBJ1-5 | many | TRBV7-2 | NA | CASSLGAWQPQHF | TGTGCCAGCAGCTTGGGGGCTTGGCAGCCCCAGCATTTT
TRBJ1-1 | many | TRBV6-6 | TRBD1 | CASRPDRVNTEAFF | TGTGCCAGCAGGCCGGACAGGGTGAACACTGAAGCTTTCTTT
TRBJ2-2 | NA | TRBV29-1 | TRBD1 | CSVDAGGRDTGELFF | TGCAGCGTTGACGCAGGGGGTCGGGACACCGGGGAGCTGTTTTTT
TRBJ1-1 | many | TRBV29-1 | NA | CSGTGGSWDTEAFF | TGCAGTGGCACCGGGGGGAGTTGGGACACTGAAGCTTTCTTT